Described below is a single TCR beta chain sequence and its context. The data derive from a study of identical twins. TCRdb itself ran the 5' RACE reads through MiXCR, one entry per CDR3 protein. Among hundreds of thousands of distinct CDR3 sequences, less than 25% were seen once, and the ten largest hold more than 4%. CDR1 and CDR2 (germline): LGHNA, YSLEER. The CDR3 has 15 residues. The junction had 9 bases not matched to a gene; V was cut back by 0 bases and J by 9 bases. The sample also formed part of further work on T cells expressing NK-cell markers.

The sequence derives from a woman younger than 35 in good health. Sample: PBMCs. The rearrangement links TRBV4-3 to TRBJ2-3; 7 nucleotides align to TRBD2. CDR3 nucleotides: TGCGCCAGCAGCCAAGAAGCTAGCGGTATAACAACGCAGTATTTT. Its protein product is CASSQEASGITTQYF.